This TCR beta chain was identified in a study of shared clonotypes between healthy human individuals. Measured with immunoSEQ multiplex PCR; TCRdb has only the in-frame clones, and not every one. This table has under 350,000 clones, over 75% appearing once. Trimming removed 7 bases at V and 6 bases at J, with 18 bases between. The CDR3 extends over 14 amino acids. Germline values: CDR1 MNHNS, CDR2 SASEGT. Material for sequencing was memory CD8+ T cells sorted from blood. Sample subset: CD45RO+ cells pooled with CCR7-negative TemRA cells. This receptor was taken from a man aged 18 to 30 in good health. This rearrangement joins TRBV6-1 to TRBJ1-2, with D perhaps matching TRBD1 (5 bases). CDR3 nucleotide sequence: TGTGCCAGCACATGGCAGGGAGAGGGGAATGGCTACACCTTC. This encodes CASTWQGEGNGYTF.